This section outlines one TCR beta chain sequence together with its context. It was with random hexamers that roughly 0.45 to 1 ug RNA was reverse transcribed. TCRdb re-analysed the immunoSEQ multiplex PCR reads in MiXCR, keeping a single row per CDR3 protein. The data contain approximately 190,000 distinct CDR3 sequences, around 95% of them singletons. The authors sequenced TCR beta from blood CD8+ and CD4+ T cells. Each Susac syndrome patient had definite or probable disease by recently defined criteria. This sample is drawn from a study of CD8 T cells in Susac syndrome. The V gene's germline CDR1 is SQVTM and CDR2 ANQGSEA. The ends were cut back, 5 bases at V and 0 bases at J, with 14 bases in the middle. CDR3 length equals 15 residues.

The TCR sequence derives from a human donor with Susac syndrome. The source material was CD4+ T cells from PBMCs. This chain uses TRBV29-1 with TRBJ2-1; no definite D call. CDR3 region: CSVPLTSSSYNEQFF. DNA of the CDR3: TGCAGCGTTCCCCTCACGTCGAGCTCCTACAATGAGCAGTTCTTC.